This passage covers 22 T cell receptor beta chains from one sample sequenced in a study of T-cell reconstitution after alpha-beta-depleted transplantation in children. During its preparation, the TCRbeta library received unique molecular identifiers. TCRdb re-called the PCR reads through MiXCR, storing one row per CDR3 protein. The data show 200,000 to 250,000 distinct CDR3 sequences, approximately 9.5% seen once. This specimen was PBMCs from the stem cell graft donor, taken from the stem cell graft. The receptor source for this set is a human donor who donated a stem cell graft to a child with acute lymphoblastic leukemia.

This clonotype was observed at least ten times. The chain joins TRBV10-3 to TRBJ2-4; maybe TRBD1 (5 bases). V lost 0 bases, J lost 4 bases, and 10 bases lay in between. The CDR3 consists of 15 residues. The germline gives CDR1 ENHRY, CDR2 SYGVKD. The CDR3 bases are TGTGCCATCAGTGAGTCAGCAGGGCCAAAAAACATTCAGTACTTC. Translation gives CAISESAGPKNIQYF.

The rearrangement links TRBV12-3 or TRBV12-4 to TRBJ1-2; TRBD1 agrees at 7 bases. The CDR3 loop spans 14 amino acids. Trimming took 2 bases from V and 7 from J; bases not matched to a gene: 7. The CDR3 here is CASSLQQGLIGYTF. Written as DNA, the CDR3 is TGTGCCAGCAGTTTACAACAGGGGTTGATTGGCTACACCTTC.

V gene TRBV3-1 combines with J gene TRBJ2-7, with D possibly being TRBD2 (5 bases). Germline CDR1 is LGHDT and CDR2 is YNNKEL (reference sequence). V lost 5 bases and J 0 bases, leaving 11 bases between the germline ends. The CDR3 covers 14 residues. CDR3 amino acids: CASSSTRSSYEQYF. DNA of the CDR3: TGTGCCAGCAGCTCTACTAGAAGCTCCTACGAGCAGTACTTC.

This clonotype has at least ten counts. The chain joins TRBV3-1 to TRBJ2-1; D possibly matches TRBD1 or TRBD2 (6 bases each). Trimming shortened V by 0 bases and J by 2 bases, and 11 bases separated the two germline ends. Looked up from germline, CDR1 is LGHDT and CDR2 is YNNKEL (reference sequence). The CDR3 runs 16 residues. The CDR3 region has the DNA TGTGCCAGCAGCCAAGATAAAGGGGGGACCTACAATGAGCAGTTCTTC. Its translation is CASSQDKGGTYNEQFF.

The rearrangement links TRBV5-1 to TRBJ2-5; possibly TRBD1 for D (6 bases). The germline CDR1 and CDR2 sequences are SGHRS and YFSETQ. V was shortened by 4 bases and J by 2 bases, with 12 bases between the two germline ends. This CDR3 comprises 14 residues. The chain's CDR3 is CASSPSGTQETQYF. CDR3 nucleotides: TGCGCCAGCAGCCCGAGTGGGACACAAGAGACCCAGTACTTC.

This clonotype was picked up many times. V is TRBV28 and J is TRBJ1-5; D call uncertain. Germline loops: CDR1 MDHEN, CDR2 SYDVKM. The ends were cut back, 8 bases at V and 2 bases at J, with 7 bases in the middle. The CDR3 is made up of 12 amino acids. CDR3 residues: CASLGGNQPQHF. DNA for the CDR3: TGTGCCAGCCTCGGGGGCAATCAGCCCCAGCATTTT.

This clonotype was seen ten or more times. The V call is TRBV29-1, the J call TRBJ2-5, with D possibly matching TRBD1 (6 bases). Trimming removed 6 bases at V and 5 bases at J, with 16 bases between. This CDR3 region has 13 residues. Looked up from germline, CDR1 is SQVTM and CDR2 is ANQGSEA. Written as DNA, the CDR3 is TGCAGCGTAGTGGACAGAACAAGGGAGACCCAGTACTTC. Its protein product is CSVVDRTRETQYF.

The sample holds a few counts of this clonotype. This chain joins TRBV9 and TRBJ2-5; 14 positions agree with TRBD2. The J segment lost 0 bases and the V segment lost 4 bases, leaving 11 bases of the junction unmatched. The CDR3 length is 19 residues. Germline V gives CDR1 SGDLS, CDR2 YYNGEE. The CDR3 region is CASSSRTSGGPWYQETQYF. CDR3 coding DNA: TGTGCCAGCAGCTCTAGGACTAGCGGGGGGCCTTGGTACCAAGAGACCCAGTACTTC.

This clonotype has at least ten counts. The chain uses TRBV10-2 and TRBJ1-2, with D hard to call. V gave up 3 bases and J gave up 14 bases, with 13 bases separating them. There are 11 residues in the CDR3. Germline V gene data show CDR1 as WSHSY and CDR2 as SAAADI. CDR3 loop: CASSDLTRRTF. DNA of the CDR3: TGCGCCAGCAGTGACCTGACCCGAAGAACCTTC.

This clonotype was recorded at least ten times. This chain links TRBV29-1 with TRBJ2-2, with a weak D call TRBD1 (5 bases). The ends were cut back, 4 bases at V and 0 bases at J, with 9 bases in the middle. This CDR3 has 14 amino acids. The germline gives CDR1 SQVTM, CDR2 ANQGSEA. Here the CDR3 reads CSVGQNANTGELFF. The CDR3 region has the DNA TGCAGCGTTGGACAGAACGCGAACACCGGGGAGCTGTTTTTT.

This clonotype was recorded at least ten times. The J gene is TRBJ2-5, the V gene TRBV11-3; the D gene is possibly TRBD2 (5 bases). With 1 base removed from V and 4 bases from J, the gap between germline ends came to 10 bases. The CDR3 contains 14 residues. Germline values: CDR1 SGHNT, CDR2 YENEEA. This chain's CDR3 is CASSLGGGIETQYF. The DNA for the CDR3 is TGTGCCAGCAGCTTAGGCGGAGGTATAGAGACCCAGTACTTC. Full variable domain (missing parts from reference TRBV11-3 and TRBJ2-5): EAGVVQSPRYKIIEKKQPVAFWCNPISGHNTLYWYLQNLGQGPELLIRYENEEAVDDSQLPKDRFSAERLKGVDSTLKIQPAELGDSAVYLCASSLGGGIETQYFGPGTRLLVL.

The chain's CDR3 is CASSPQWTGDGYTF. The CDR3 DNA sequence: TGTGCCAGCTCACCACAATGGACAGGGGATGGCTACACCTTC. The chain is built from TRBV18 and TRBJ1-2; 9 positions agree with TRBD1. V was clipped by 1 base and J by 6 bases; unmatched bases: 3. The germline V gene has CDR1 KGHSH and CDR2 LQKENI. The length of the CDR3 is 14 residues.

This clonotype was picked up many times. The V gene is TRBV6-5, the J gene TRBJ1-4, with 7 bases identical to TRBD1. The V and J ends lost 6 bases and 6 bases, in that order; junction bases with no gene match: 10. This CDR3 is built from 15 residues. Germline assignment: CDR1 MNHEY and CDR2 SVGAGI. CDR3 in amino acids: CASSRLKGTDEKLFF. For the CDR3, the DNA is TGTGCCAGCAGCCGATTAAAGGGGACAGATGAAAAACTGTTTTTT.

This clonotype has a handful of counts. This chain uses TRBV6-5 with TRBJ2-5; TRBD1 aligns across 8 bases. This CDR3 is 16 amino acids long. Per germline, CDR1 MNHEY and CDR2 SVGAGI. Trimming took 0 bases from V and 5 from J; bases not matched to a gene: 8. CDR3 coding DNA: TGTGCCAGCAGTTACTCTCCGACAGGGGTTTCGGAGACCCAGTACTTC. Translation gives CASSYSPTGVSETQYF.

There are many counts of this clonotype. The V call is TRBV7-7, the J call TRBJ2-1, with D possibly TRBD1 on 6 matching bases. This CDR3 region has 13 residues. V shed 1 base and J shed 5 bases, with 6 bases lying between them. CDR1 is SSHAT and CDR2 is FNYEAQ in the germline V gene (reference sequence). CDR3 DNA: TGTGCCAGCAGCTTAGGACAGGACAATGAGCAGTTCTTC. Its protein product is CASSLGQDNEQFF.

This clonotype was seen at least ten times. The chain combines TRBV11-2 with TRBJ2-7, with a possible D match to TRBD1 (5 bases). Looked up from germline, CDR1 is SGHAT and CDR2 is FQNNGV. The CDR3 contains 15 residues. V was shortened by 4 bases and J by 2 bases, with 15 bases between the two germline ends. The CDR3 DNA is TGTGCCAGCAGCTGGGGTACAGGCGTTACCTACGAGCAGTACTTC. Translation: CASSWGTGVTYEQYF.

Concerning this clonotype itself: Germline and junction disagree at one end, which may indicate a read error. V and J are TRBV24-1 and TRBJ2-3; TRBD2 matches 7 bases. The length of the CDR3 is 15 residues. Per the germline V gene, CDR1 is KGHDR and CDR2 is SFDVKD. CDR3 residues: CGTSVTSDHTDTQYF. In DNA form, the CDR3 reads TGTGGCACCAGTGTTACTAGCGACCACACAGATACGCAGTATTTT.

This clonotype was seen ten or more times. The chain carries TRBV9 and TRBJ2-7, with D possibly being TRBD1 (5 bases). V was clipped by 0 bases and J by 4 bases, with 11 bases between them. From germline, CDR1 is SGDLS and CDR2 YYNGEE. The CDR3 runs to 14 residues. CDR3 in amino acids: CASSVAAGRYEQYF. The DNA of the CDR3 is TGTGCCAGCAGCGTAGCAGCAGGGCGGTACGAGCAGTACTTC.

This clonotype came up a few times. This CDR3 reads CASTRPDRRRGNSPLHF. In DNA form, the CDR3 reads TGTGCCAGCACCCGACCGGACAGAAGACGGGGTAATTCACCCCTCCACTTT. This rearrangement joins TRBV21-1 to TRBJ1-6; the listed D gene, TRBD1, was not tested against the DNA. TRBV21-1 is described as a pseudogene. This CDR3 has 17 residues.

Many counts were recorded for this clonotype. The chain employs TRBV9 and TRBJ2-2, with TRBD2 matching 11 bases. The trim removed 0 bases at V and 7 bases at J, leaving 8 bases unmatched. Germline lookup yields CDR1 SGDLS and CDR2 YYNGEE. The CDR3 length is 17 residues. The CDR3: CASSVGLAGPQLGELFF. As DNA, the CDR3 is TGTGCCAGCAGCGTAGGACTAGCGGGGCCCCAGCTCGGGGAGCTGTTTTTT.

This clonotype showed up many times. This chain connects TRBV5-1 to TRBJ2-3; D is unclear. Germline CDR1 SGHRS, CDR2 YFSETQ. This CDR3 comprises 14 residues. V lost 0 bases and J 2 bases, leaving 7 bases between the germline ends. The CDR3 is CASSLAPNTDTQYF. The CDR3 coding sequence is TGCGCCAGCAGCTTGGCCCCCAACACAGATACGCAGTATTTT.

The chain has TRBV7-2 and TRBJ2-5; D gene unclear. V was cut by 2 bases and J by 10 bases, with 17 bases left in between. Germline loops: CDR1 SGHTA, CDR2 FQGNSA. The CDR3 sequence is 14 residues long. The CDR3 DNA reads TGTGCCAGCAGCTTATTGACGGGTGGAACGGACCAGTACTTC. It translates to CASSLLTGGTDQYF.